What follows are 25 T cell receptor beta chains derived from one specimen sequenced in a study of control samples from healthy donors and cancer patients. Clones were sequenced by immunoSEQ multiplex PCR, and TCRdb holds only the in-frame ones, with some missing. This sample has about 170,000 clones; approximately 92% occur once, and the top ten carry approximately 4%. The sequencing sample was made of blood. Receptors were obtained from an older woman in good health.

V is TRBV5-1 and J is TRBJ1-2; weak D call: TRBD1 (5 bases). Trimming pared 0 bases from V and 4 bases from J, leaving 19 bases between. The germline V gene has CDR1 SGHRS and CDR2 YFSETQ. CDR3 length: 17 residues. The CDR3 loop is CASSLVRYQGRGYGYTF. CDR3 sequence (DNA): TGCGCCAGCAGCTTGGTCAGGTATCAGGGCCGGGGCTATGGCTACACCTTC.

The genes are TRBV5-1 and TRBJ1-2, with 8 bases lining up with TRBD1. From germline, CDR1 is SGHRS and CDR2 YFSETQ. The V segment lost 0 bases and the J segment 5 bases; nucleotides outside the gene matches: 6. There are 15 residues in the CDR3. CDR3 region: CASSLADRGTYGYTF. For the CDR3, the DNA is TGCGCCAGCAGCTTGGCTGACAGGGGAACTTATGGCTACACCTTC.

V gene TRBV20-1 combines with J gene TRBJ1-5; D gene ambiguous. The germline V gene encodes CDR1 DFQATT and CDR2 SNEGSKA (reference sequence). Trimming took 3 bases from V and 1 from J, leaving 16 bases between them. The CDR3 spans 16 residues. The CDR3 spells CSASRTGSMSNQPQHF. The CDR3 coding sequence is TGCAGTGCTAGTCGCACGGGGTCTATGAGCAATCAGCCCCAGCATTTT.

In DNA form, the CDR3 reads TGCGCCAGCAGTTCCGGGACAGGGGGATACGAGCAGTACTTC. Encoded protein: CASSSGTGGYEQYF. The chain uses TRBV5-1 and TRBJ2-7; 11 bases are shared with TRBD1. CDR3 length: 14 amino acids. The V segment lost 5 bases and the J segment 4 bases; nucleotides outside the gene matches: 5. The V gene's germline CDR1 is SGHRS and CDR2 YFSETQ.

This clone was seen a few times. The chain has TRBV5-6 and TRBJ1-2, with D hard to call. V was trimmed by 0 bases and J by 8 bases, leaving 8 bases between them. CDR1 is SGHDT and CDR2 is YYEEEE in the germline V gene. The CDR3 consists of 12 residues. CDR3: CASSLDLGGYTF. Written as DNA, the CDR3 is TGTGCCAGCAGCTTGGATCTGGGAGGCTACACCTTC.

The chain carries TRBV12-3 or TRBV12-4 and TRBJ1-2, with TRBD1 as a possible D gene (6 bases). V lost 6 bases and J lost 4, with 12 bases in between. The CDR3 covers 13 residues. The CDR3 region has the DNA TGTGCCAGCAGCGACACAGGGTCCTATGGCTACACCTTC. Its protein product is CASSDTGSYGYTF.

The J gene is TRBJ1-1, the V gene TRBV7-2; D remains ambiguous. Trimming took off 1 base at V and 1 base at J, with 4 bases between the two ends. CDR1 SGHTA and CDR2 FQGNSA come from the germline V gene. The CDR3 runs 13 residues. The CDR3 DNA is TGTGCCAGCAGCTTAGAAGCGAACACTGAAGCTTTCTTT. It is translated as CASSLEANTEAFF. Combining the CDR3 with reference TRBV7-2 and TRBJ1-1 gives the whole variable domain GAGVSQSPSNKVTEKGKDVELRCDPISGHTALYWYRQSLGQGLEFLIYFQGNSAPDKSGLPSDRFSAERTGGSVSTLTIQRTQQEDSAVYLCASSLEANTEAFFGQGTRLTVV.

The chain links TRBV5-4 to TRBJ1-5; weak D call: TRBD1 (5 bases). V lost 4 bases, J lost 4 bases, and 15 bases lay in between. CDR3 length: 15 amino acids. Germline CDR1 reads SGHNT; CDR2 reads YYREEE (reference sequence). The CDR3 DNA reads TGTGCCAGCAGCCGGACTCCGGGGCCTAATCAGCCCCAGCATTTT. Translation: CASSRTPGPNQPQHF.

CDR3 protein: CASTLLGGGNEQFF. The CDR3 DNA follows: TGTGCCAGCACTCTCCTCGGGGGGGGCAATGAGCAGTTCTTC. The genes are TRBV7-2 and TRBJ2-1; 8 nucleotides agree with TRBD2. CDR1 SGHTA and CDR2 FQGNSA come from the germline V gene. J lost 6 bases, V lost 7 bases, and 8 bases had no gene match. CDR3 length: 14 residues.

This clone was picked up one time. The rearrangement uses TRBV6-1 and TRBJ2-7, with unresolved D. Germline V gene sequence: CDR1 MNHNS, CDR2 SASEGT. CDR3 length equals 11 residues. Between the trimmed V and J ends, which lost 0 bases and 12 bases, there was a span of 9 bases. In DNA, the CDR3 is TGTGCCAGCAGTGAAGCTATAATACGGTACTTC. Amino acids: CASSEAIIRYF.

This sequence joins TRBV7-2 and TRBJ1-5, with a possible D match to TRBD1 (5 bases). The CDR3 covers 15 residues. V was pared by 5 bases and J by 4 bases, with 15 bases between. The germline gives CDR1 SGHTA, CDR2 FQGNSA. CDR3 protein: CASSPGGRRNQPQHF. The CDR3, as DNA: TGTGCCAGCAGCCCGGGGGGTCGACGAAATCAGCCCCAGCATTTT. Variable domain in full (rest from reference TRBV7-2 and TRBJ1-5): GAGVSQSPSNKVTEKGKDVELRCDPISGHTALYWYRQSLGQGLEFLIYFQGNSAPDKSGLPSDRFSAERTGGSVSTLTIQRTQQEDSAVYLCASSPGGRRNQPQHFGDGTRLSIL.

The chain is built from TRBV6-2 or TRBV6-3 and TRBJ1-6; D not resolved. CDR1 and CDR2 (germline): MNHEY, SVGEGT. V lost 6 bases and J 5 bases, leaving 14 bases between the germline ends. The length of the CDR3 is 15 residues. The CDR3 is CASSLQVGDNSPLHF. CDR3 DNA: TGTGCCAGCAGCCTCCAAGTCGGCGATAATTCACCCCTCCACTTT.

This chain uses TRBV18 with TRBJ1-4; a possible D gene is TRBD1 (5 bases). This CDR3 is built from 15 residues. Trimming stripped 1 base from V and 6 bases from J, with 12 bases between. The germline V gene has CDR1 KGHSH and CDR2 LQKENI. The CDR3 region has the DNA TGTGCCAGCTCACCACAGGGGAATGAGGATGAAAAACTGTTTTTT. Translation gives CASSPQGNEDEKLFF.

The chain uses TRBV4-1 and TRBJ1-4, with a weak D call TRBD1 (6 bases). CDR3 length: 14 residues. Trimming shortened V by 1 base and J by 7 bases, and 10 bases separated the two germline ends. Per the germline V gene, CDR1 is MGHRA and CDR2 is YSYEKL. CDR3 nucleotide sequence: TGCGCCAGCAGCCAAGGTCAGGGGAGTGAAAAACTGTTTTTT. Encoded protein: CASSQGQGSEKLFF.

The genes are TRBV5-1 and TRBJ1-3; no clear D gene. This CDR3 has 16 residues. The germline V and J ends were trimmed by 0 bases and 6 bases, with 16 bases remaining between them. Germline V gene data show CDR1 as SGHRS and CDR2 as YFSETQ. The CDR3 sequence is CASSLGMVSAKNTIYF. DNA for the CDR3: TGCGCCAGCAGCTTGGGCATGGTATCTGCTAAAAACACCATATATTTT.

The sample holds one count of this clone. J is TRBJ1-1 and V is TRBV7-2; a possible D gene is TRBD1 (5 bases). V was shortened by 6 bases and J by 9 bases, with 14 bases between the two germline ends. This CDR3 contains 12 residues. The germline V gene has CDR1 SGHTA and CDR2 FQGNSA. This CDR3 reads CASSEEGIKAFF. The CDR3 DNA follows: TGTGCCAGCAGTGAGGAGGGGATTAAAGCTTTCTTT.

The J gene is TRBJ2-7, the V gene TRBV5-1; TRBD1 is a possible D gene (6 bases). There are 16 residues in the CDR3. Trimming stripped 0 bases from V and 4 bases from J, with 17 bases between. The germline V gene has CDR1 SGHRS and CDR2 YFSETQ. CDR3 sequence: CASSLGPTGRSYEQYF. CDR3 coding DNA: TGCGCCAGCAGCTTGGGCCCGACAGGTCGGTCGTACGAGCAGTACTTC.

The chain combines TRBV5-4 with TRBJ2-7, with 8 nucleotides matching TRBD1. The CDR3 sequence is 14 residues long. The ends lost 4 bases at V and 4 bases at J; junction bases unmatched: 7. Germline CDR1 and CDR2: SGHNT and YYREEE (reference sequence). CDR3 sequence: CASSNQGARYEQYF. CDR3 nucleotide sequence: TGTGCCAGCAGCAATCAGGGGGCGAGGTACGAGCAGTACTTC.

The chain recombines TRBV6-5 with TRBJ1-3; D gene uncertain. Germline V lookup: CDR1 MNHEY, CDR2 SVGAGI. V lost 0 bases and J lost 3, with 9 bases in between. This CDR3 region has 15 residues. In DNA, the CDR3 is TGTGCCAGCAGTTACTCGATCGGTGATGGAAACACCATATATTTT. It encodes CASSYSIGDGNTIYF.

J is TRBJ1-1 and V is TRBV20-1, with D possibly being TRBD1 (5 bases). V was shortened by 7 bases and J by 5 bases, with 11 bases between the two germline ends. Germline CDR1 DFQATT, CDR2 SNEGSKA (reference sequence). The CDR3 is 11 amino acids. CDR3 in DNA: TGCAGTGTCCAGGGAAGAACTGAAGCTTTCTTT. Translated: CSVQGRTEAFF.

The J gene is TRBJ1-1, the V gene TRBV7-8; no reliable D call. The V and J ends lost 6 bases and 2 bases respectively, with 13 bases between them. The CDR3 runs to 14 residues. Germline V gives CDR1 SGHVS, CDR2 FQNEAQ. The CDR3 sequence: CASRVRDTNTEAFF. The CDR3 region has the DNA TGTGCCAGCAGGGTTCGTGACACAAACACTGAAGCTTTCTTT.

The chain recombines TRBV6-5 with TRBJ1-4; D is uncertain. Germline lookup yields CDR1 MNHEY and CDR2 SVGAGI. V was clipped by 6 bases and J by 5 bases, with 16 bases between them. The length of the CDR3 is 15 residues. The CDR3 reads CASSQVRRSNEKLFF. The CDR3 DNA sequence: TGTGCCAGCAGCCAGGTCAGGAGGTCGAATGAAAAACTGTTTTTT.

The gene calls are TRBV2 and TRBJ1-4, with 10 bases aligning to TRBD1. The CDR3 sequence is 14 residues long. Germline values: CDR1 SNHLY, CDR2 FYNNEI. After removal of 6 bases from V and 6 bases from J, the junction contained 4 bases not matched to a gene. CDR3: CASSRDRGDEKLFF. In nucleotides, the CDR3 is TGTGCCAGCAGCCGGGACAGGGGTGATGAAAAACTGTTTTTT. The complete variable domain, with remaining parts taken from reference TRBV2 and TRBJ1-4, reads EPEVTQTPSHQVTQMGQEVILRCVPISNHLYFYWYRQILGQKVEFLVSFYNNEISEKSEIFDDQFSVERPDGSNFTLKIRSTKLEDSAMYFCASSRDRGDEKLFFGSGTQLSVL.

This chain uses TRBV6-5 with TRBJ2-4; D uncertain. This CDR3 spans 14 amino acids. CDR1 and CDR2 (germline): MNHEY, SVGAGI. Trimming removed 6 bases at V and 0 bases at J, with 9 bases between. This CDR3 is CASSWDGAKNIQYF. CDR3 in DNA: TGTGCCAGCAGCTGGGATGGAGCCAAAAACATTCAGTACTTC.

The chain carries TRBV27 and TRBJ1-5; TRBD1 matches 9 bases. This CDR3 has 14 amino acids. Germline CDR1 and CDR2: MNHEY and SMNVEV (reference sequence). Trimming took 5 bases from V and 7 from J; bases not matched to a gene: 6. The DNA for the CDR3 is TGTGCCAGCAGTATGGACAGGGGATTCCAGCCCCAGCATTTT. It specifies CASSMDRGFQPQHF.